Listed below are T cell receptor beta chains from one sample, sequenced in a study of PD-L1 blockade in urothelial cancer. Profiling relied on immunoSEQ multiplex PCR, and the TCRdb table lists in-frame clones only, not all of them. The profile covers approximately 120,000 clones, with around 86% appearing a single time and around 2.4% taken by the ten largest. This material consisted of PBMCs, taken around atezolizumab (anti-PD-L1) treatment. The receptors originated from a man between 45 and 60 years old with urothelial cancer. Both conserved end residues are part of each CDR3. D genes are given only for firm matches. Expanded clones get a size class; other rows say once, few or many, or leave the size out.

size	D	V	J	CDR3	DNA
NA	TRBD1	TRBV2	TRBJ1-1	CASSFRQGRNTEAFF	TGTGCCAGCAGTTTTAGACAGGGGAGGAACACTGAAGCTTTCTTT
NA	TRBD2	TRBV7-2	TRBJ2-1	CASSLRIAGGGVLFF	TGTGCCAGCAGCTTAAGAATAGCGGGAGGCGGGGTTCTGTTCTTC
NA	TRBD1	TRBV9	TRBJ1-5	CASSGTGNQPQHF	TGTGCCAGCAGCGGGACAGGGAATCAGCCCCAGCATTTT
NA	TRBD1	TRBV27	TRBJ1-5	CASSPRQGEGPQHF	TGTGCCAGCAGTCCCCGACAGGGGGAGGGTCCCCAGCATTTT
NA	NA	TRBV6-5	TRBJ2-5	CASSYSMRRPGETQYF	TGTGCCAGCAGTTACTCGATGAGGCGGCCTGGGGAGACCCAGTACTTC
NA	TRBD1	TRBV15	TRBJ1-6	CATSRRLTGQDNSPLHF	TGTGCCACCAGCAGGAGACTCACTGGACAGGATAATTCACCCCTCCACTTT
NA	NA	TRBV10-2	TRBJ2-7	CASRKGAGAAYEQYF	TGCGCCAGCAGGAAGGGCGCGGGGGCTGCTTACGAGCAGTACTTC
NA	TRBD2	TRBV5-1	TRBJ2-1	CASSKSGSEYNEQFF	TGCGCCAGCAGTAAGAGCGGGAGTGAGTACAATGAGCAGTTCTTC
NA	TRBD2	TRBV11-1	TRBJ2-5	CASSWTSGRETQYF	TGTGCCAGCAGCTGGACTAGCGGGAGAGAGACCCAGTACTTC
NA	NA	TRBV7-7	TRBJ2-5	CASSLRPTGLETQYF	TGTGCTAGCAGCTTAAGGCCAACAGGGCTTGAGACCCAGTACTTC
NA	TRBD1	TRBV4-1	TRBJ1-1	CASSHPRTGSYEAFF	TGCGCCAGCAGCCATCCTAGGACAGGCTCTTATGAAGCTTTCTTT
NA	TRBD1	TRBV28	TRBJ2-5	CASRRGRVETQYF	TGTGCCAGCCGCAGGGGGCGGGTAGAGACCCAGTACTTC
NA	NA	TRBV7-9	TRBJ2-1	CASSLWEASYNEQFF	TGTGCCAGCAGCTTATGGGAGGCCTCCTACAATGAGCAGTTCTTC
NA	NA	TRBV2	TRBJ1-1	CASKGLIDFTRYMNTEAFF	TGTGCCAGCAAAGGACTTATTGATTTTACACGATACATGAACACTGAAGCTTTCTTT
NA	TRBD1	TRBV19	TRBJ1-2	CASSKDRGYYGYTF	TGTGCCAGTAGTAAGGACAGGGGTTACTATGGCTACACCTTC
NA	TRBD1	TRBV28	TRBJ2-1	CASRRPGQSSYNEQFF	TGTGCCAGCAGGCGACCGGGACAGAGCTCCTACAATGAGCAGTTCTTC
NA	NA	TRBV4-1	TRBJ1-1	CASSQDRGEAFF	TGCGCCAGCAGCCAAGATAGAGGTGAAGCTTTCTTT
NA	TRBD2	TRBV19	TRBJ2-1	CASMRTSGIGVYNEQFF	TGTGCCAGTATGAGGACTAGCGGGATTGGGGTTTACAATGAGCAGTTCTTC
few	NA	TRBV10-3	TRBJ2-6	CAISESFTDRLSGANVLTF	TGTGCCATCAGTGAGTCTTTTACGGATAGACTTTCTGGGGCCAACGTCCTGACTTTC
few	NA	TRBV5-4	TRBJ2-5	CASSSTGALQETQYF	TGTGCCAGCAGCTCTACGGGAGCCCTCCAAGAGACCCAGTACTTC
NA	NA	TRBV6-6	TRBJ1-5	CASSKGGSSQPQHF	TGTGCCAGCAGTAAAGGAGGGTCGAGTCAGCCCCAGCATTTT
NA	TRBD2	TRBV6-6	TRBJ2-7	CASRGREGSYEQYF	TGTGCCAGCAGGGGGCGGGAGGGATCCTACGAGCAGTACTTC
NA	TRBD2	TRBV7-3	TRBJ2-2	CASSYGLAATGELFF	TGTGCCAGCAGCTACGGACTAGCGGCCACCGGGGAGCTGTTTTTT
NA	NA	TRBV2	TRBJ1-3	CASTKRVIGNTIYF	TGTGCCAGCACCAAACGGGTAATTGGAAACACCATATATTTT
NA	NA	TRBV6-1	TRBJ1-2	CASRTTRGYTF	TGTGCCAGCAGGACGACACGCGGCTACACCTTC
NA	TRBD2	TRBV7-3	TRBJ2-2	CASSLLPSSGSLDTGELFF	TGTGCCAGCAGCTTACTCCCTTCTAGCGGGAGCCTCGACACCGGGGAGCTGTTTTTT
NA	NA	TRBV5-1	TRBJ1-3	CASSSGHTSGNTIYF	TGCGCCAGCAGCTCGGGACATACCTCTGGAAACACCATATATTTT
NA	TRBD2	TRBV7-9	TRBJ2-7	CASSPGTSQEQYF	TGTGCCAGCAGCCCCGGGACTAGCCAAGAGCAGTACTTC
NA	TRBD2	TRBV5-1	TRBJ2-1	CASSLGLAGGDEQFF	TGCGCCAGCAGCCTCGGACTAGCGGGAGGGGATGAGCAGTTCTTC
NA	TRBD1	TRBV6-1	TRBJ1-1	CASSKTGTGSPEAFF	TGTGCCAGCAGTAAAACCGGGACAGGGAGCCCTGAAGCTTTCTTT
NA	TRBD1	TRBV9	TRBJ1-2	CASRRSGQGWGYGYTF	TGTGCCAGCAGGCGAAGCGGACAGGGATGGGGCTATGGCTACACCTTC
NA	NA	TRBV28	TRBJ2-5	CASSLGTVRETQYF	TGTGCCAGCAGTTTGGGCACCGTACGGGAGACCCAGTACTTC
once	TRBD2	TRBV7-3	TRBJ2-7	CASSFSGLAPLSRDEQYF	TGTGCCAGCAGCTTTTCGGGACTAGCGCCACTGTCACGCGACGAGCAGTACTTC
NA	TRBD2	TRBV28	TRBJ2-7	CASSLNPGGSYEQYF	TGTGCCAGCAGTCTCAATCCGGGAGGAAGCTACGAGCAGTACTTC
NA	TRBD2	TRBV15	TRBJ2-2	CATSRDPPTGGRAGTGELFF	TGTGCCACCAGCAGAGACCCCCCCACTGGCGGGAGGGCCGGCACCGGGGAGCTGTTTTTT
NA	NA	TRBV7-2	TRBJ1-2	CASSLVRTNEGGYTF	TGTGCCAGCAGCTTAGTCAGGACGAACGAGGGTGGCTACACCTTC
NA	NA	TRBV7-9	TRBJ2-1	CASSELGPYNEQFF	TGTGCCAGCAGCGAACTTGGGCCCTACAATGAGCAGTTCTTC
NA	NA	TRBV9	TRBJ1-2	CASSPGTTVLNYGYTF	TGTGCCAGCAGCCCCGGGACTACCGTTTTGAACTATGGCTACACCTTC
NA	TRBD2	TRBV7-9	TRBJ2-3	CASSITSGGADTQYF	TGTGCCAGCAGCATAACTAGCGGGGGGGCAGATACGCAGTATTTT
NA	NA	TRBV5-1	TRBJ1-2	CASRDGEVLVGYGYTF	TGCGCCAGCAGGGACGGGGAAGTCCTTGTCGGCTATGGCTACACCTTC
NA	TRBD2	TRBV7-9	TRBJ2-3	CASSPRLAGVLDTQYF	TGTGCCAGCAGCCCTCGGTTAGCGGGAGTCTTAGATACGCAGTATTTT
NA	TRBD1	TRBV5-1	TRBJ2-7	CASSIQSGTGSYEQYF	TGCGCCAGCAGTATACAATCCGGGACAGGGTCCTACGAGCAGTACTTC
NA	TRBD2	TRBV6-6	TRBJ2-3	CASSYGVAGPTDTQYF	TGTGCCAGCAGTTATGGGGTAGCGGGGCCCACAGATACGCAGTATTTT
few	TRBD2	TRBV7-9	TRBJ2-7	CASSLAGTSGSYEQYF	TGTGCCAGCAGCTTAGCTGGGACTAGCGGGAGCTACGAGCAGTACTTC
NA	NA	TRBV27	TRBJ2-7	CASMETRAHLEQYF	TGTGCCAGCATGGAGACGCGGGCTCATTTGGAGCAGTACTTC
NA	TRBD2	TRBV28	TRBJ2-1	CASSLRSSGRATYNEQFF	TGTGCCAGCAGTTTAAGGTCTAGCGGGAGGGCCACCTACAATGAGCAGTTCTTC
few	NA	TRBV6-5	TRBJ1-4	CASSRRGTDNEKLFF	TGTGCCAGCAGTCGGCGAGGGACTGATAATGAAAAACTGTTTTTT
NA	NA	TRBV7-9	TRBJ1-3	CASSLAPAGSGNTIYF	TGTGCCAGCAGCTTAGCGCCCGCGGGGTCGGGGAACACCATATATTTT
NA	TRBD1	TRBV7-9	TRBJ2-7	CASSSGTGGGDEQYF	TGTGCCAGCAGCTCTGGGACAGGGGGAGGGGACGAGCAGTACTTC
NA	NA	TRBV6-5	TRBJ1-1	CASSYRRGLTEAFF	TGTGCCAGCAGTTACCGCAGGGGCCTTACTGAAGCTTTCTTT
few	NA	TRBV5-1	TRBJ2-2	CASSLGDSHTGELFF	TGCGCCAGCAGCTTGGGCGACTCCCACACCGGGGAGCTGTTTTTT